This entry lists 17 T cell receptor beta chains sequenced from one sample in a study of T cells in women clearing cervical HPV infection. Sequenced by immunoSEQ multiplex PCR; TCRdb stores in-frame clones only, minus some. The sample totals some 31,000 clones. The sample was blood buffy coat. These receptors originate from a woman aged 18 to 75 with a cervical HPV16 infection that either progressed to CIN3+ or cleared (not recorded which).

With regard to this clone: The read comes to an end 3 residues before the CDR3 does, leaving the germline J gene to fill in the end. The gene calls are TRBV20-1 and TRBJ2-7, with D maybe TRBD1 (6 bases). Trimming took off 3 bases at V and 1 base at J, with 13 bases between the two ends. The CDR3 length is 14 residues. Germline V CDR1 and CDR2: DFQATT, SNEGSKA (reference sequence). The sequenced part of the CDR3 DNA is TGCAGTGCTAGGCAGCAGGGGCGGTCCTACGAG. It is translated as CSARQQGRSYE. The entire CDR3 sequence reads CSARQQGRSYEQYF.

As to this clone: The sequence runs out 3 residues before the end of the CDR3; the remainder is reconstructed from the germline J gene. The V and J genes are TRBV4-1 and TRBJ1-2; possibly TRBD1 for D (6 bases). The CDR3 sequence is 13 residues long. Germline values: CDR1 MGHRA, CDR2 YSYEKL. CDR3 in amino acids: CASSQASGVGYTF. The DNA read from the CDR3 is TGCGCCAGCAGCCAAGCGTCAGGGGTGGGC.

CDR3 DNA (partial): TGCAGCGCTGGAAAGGGGGAGAACACTGAA. Protein product: CSAGKGENTE. The full CDR3 sequence reads CSAGKGENTEAFF. The rearrangement joins TRBV29-1 to TRBJ1-1; perhaps TRBD1 as D (6 bases). The read gets to within 3 residues of the CDR3 end, and the germline J gene fills in the rest. Germline loops: CDR1 SQVTM, CDR2 ANQGSEA. The length of the CDR3 is 13 residues. Trimming shortened V by 7 bases and J by 1 base, and 13 bases separated the two germline ends.

On this clone itself: The read falls 3 residues short of the CDR3 end, and the missing part is taken from the germline J gene. The V call is TRBV20-1, the J call TRBJ2-7; D tentatively reads TRBD1 or TRBD2 (7 bases each). With 5 bases removed from V and 2 bases from J, the gap between germline ends came to 16 bases. CDR3 length: 14 residues. Germline lookup yields CDR1 DFQATT and CDR2 SNEGSKA (reference sequence). The CDR3 bases that were read are TGCAGTGCTCAGGGGGAGCGGGAAACCTACGAG. It is translated as CSAQGERETYE. The CDR3 in its entirety is CSAQGERETYEQYF.

With regard to this clone: The read is 3 residues too short to cover the CDR3 end, so that end is filled in from the germline J gene. The chain combines TRBV19 with TRBJ1-3; D not resolved. The CDR3 is 17 residues long. Germline V gene lookup returns CDR1 LNHDA and CDR2 SQIVND (reference sequence). Trimming cost V 3 bases and J 3 bases, with 18 bases left between them. CDR3 DNA (partial): TGTGCCAGTAGTATGGTCCCCATAGGGCTGCGTGGAAACACC. It translates to CASSMVPIGLRGNT. The whole CDR3 region reads CASSMVPIGLRGNTIYF.

On this clone: The CDR3 is cut off 3 residues early in the read; its end comes from the germline J gene. This chain joins TRBV5-6 and TRBJ2-3; no clear D. The CDR3 runs to 11 residues. Trimming took 2 bases from V and 5 from J, leaving 3 bases between them. Germline V gene data show CDR1 as SGHDT and CDR2 as YYEEEE. The CDR3 spells CASSFGDTQYF. Incomplete CDR3 DNA: TGTGCCAGCAGCTTCGGAGATACG.

In the case of this clone: The read comes to an end 3 residues before the CDR3 does, leaving the germline J gene to fill in the end. The J gene is TRBJ2-7, the V gene TRBV5-1; 8 bases align to TRBD1. Per germline, CDR1 SGHRS and CDR2 YFSETQ. V shed 5 bases, J shed 2 bases, and the junction held 3 bases outside the gene matches. The CDR3 runs to 13 residues. This CDR3 is CASSSDRAYEQYF. CDR3 DNA (partial): TGCGCCAGCAGTTCGGACAGGGCCTACGAG.

Points on this clone: The read stops 3 residues short of the end of the CDR3; the missing end is completed from the germline J gene. J is TRBJ1-1 and V is TRBV30, with a weak D call TRBD1 (5 bases). In germline, CDR1 is GTSNPN, CDR2 SVGIG (reference sequence). Trimming pared 2 bases from V and 1 base from J, leaving 8 bases between. The CDR3 runs 13 residues. The sequenced part of the CDR3 DNA is TGTGCCTGGAGTCGCAGGGAGAACACTGAA. Its protein is CAWSRRENTE. The CDR3, in full, reads CAWSRRENTEAFF.

As for this clone: The read falls 3 residues short of the CDR3 end, and the missing part is taken from the germline J gene. This chain links TRBV7-8 with TRBJ2-1; no reliable D call. This CDR3 has 16 amino acids. Trimming pared 7 bases from V and 3 bases from J, leaving 19 bases between. Germline CDR1 reads SGHVS; CDR2 reads FQNEAQ. Partial CDR3 DNA: TGTGCCAGCACCTATAGTGGGCCGCCCCTCTACAATGAG. It codes for CASTYSGPPLYNE. The full CDR3 is CASTYSGPPLYNEQFF. Complete variable domain (other parts from reference TRBV7-8 and TRBJ2-1): GAGVSQSPRYKVAKRGQDVALRCDPISGHVSLFWYQQALGQGPEFLTYFQNEAQLDKSGLPSDRFFAERPEGSVSTLKIQRTQQEDSAVYLCASTYSGPPLYNEQFFGPGTRLTVL.

Comment on this clone: The CDR3 end is not reached by the read, which stops 3 residues before it; the germline J gene fills it in. The chain is built from TRBV10-2 and TRBJ2-1; TRBD2 matches at 10 bases. There are 15 residues in the CDR3. The germline V gene has CDR1 WSHSY and CDR2 SAAADI. The V segment lost 3 bases and the J segment 9 bases; nucleotides outside the gene matches: 8. This chain's CDR3 is CASSDSSSGSGEQFF. Incomplete CDR3 DNA: TGCGCCAGCAGTGATTCGTCTAGCGGGAGCGGTGAG.

Comments on this clone: The CDR3 is cut off 3 residues early in the read; its end comes from the germline J gene. V and J are TRBV7-9 and TRBJ1-2, with 7 nucleotides matching TRBD1. The CDR3 contains 14 residues. Germline CDR1 SEHNR, CDR2 FQNEAQ (reference sequence). The CDR3 reads CASSEGARGLSYTF. Partial CDR3 DNA: TGTGCCAGCAGTGAGGGGGCGCGGGGTTTGTCC.

On this clone itself: Coverage ceases 3 residues before the CDR3 finishes, and the germline J gene fills in the end. The chain has TRBV6-2 or TRBV6-3 and TRBJ1-5; 9 bases align to TRBD1. The germline CDR1 and CDR2 sequences are MNHEY and SVGEGT. There are 17 residues in the CDR3. Trimming removed 0 bases from V and 5 bases from J; junction bases left unmatched: 8. The CDR3 reads CASSYSSGQGLHQPQHF. The sequenced part of the CDR3 DNA is TGTGCCAGCAGTTACTCCTCGGGACAGGGATTGCATCAGCCC.

Remarks on this clone: The read stops 3 residues short of the end of the CDR3; the missing end is completed from the germline J gene. The J gene is TRBJ1-1, the V gene TRBV30; TRBD1 might be the D (6 bases). Looked up from germline, CDR1 is GTSNPN and CDR2 is SVGIG (reference sequence). Trimming shortened V by 1 base and J by 5 bases, and 20 bases separated the two germline ends. CDR3 length equals 16 residues. The sequenced CDR3 bases are TGTGCCTGGAGTGGGGGCAAAACAGGGCCGGGGACTGAA. This codes for CAWSGGKTGPGTE. Given in full, the CDR3 is CAWSGGKTGPGTEAFF.

Comment on this clone: The CDR3 is cut off 3 residues early in the read; its end comes from the germline J gene. The V call is TRBV10-1, the J call TRBJ2-5, with TRBD1 as a possible D gene (5 bases). This CDR3 has 16 amino acids. CDR1 WNHNN and CDR2 SYGVQD come from the germline V gene (reference sequence). Deletions cut 0 bases from V and 2 bases from J, with 13 bases between. The covered CDR3 bases are TGCGCCAGCAGTGAGTCTAGGGGATACAATCAAGAGACC. Protein product: CASSESRGYNQET. The CDR3 as a whole reads CASSESRGYNQETQYF.

Remarks on this clone: The DNA ends 3 residues before the CDR3 does, and the rest of the CDR3 is filled in from the germline J gene. V gene TRBV19 combines with J gene TRBJ2-4, with TRBD2 as a possible D gene (6 bases). The germline CDR1 and CDR2 sequences are LNHDA and SQIVND (reference sequence). CDR3 size: 14 residues. The CDR3 bases that were read are TGTGCCAGTACCGAAAACGGGGGTAACTATGGT. Its translation: CASTENGGNYG. In full, the CDR3 reads CASTENGGNYGQYF.

In the case of this clone: The read ends 3 residues before the CDR3 terminus; that terminus is restored from the germline J gene. The V and J genes are TRBV19 and TRBJ1-4; TRBD1 matches 7 bases. The CDR3 is 13 residues long. Germline lookup yields CDR1 LNHDA and CDR2 SQIVND (reference sequence). V dropped 10 bases and J dropped 8; count of bases not matched to a gene: 10. This CDR3 is CATSDRIGEKLFF. The covered CDR3 bases are TGTGCCACCTCGGACAGGATTGGCGAAAAA. Full variable domain (missing parts from reference TRBV19 and TRBJ1-4): DGGITQSPKYLFRKEGQNVTLSCEQNLNHDAMYWYRQDPGQGLRLIYYSQIVNDFQKGDIAEGYSVSREKKESFPLTVTSAQKNPTAFYLCATSDRIGEKLFFGSGTQLSVL.

On this clone itself: The sequence runs out 3 residues before the end of the CDR3; the remainder is reconstructed from the germline J gene. The V and J genes are TRBV30 and TRBJ1-4, with D perhaps TRBD1 (6 bases). CDR3 length equals 15 residues. The V end lost 4 bases, the J end lost 0 bases, and 12 bases lay between the germline ends. Germline-derived CDR1 and CDR2 are GTSNPN and SVGIG (reference sequence). The CDR3 sequence is CAWTPGQSTNEKLFF. The sequenced CDR3 bases are TGTGCCTGGACCCCTGGACAGTCAACTAATGAAAAA.